What follows are 10 T cell receptor beta chains derived from one specimen sequenced in a study of blood T cell repertoires in COVID-19. The repertoire was sequenced with immunoSEQ multiplex PCR; TCRdb's copy has only in-frame clones and lacks some. The sample holds about 250,000 clones, about 82% seen once. What was sequenced was peripheral blood. The receptors were sampled from a woman in her fifties or sixties with active or convalescent COVID-19.

The chain has TRBV7-2 and TRBJ2-5, with 10 bases matching TRBD2. This CDR3 comprises 17 residues. Trimming took 4 bases from V and 5 from J; bases not matched to a gene: 13. Per germline, CDR1 SGHTA and CDR2 FQGNSA. The CDR3 nucleotides are TGTGCCAGCAGCTCCTACCCCCTAGCGGGGGAGGGGGAGACCCAGTACTTC. It translates to CASSSYPLAGEGETQYF.

The chain carries TRBV19 and TRBJ1-6; 12 bases are shared with TRBD1. This CDR3 spans 19 amino acids. Germline loops: CDR1 LNHDA, CDR2 SQIVND (reference sequence). Trimming took 6 bases from V and 6 from J; bases not matched to a gene: 15. The CDR3 nucleotides are TGTGCCAGTAGCATAACCGGGACAGGGGGCCTGATAATTAATTCACCCCTCCACTTT. Amino acid sequence: CASSITGTGGLIINSPLHF.

This CDR3 reads CASSPDRGGSNQPQHF. The CDR3 DNA reads TGTGCCAGCTCACCAGACAGGGGCGGGAGCAATCAGCCCCAGCATTTT. The chain combines TRBV18 with TRBJ1-5, with TRBD1 identical over 8 bases. V gave up 2 bases and J gave up 1 base; unmatched junction bases: 4. Per the germline V gene, CDR1 is KGHSH and CDR2 is LQKENI. This CDR3 has 16 amino acids.

The chain uses TRBV5-6 and TRBJ1-2; the D is unclear. V was trimmed by 0 bases and J by 4 bases, leaving 10 bases between them. Germline V CDR1 and CDR2: SGHDT, YYEEEE. The CDR3 contains 14 residues. CDR3 amino acids: CASSLVAGGYGYTF. DNA for the CDR3: TGTGCCAGCAGCTTGGTGGCGGGAGGCTATGGCTACACCTTC.

This clone turned up a few times. This chain uses TRBV12-3 or TRBV12-4 with TRBJ1-2; a weak D match, TRBD1 (5 bases). The germline V and J ends were trimmed by 3 bases and 8 bases, with 13 bases remaining between them. This CDR3 has 13 amino acids. The CDR3 is CASSFGQGSGYTF. DNA for the CDR3: TGTGCCAGCAGTTTCGGTCAGGGAAGCGGCTACACCTTC.

This clone was seen once. This chain links TRBV6-5 with TRBJ1-5; no definite D call. The V gene lost 4 bases and the J gene lost 2 bases, with 6 bases spanning the gap. The germline V gene has CDR1 MNHEY and CDR2 SVGAGI. The CDR3 covers 13 residues. The CDR3 nucleotides are TGTGCCAGCAGTTCGGAGGGCAATCAGCCCCAGCATTTT. Residues: CASSSEGNQPQHF.

The chain joins TRBV5-1 to TRBJ2-1; 10 positions match TRBD2. This CDR3 has 15 residues. Germline assignment: CDR1 SGHRS and CDR2 YFSETQ. Trimming took 4 bases from V and 6 from J; bases not matched to a gene: 7. The DNA for the CDR3 is TGCGCCAGCAGCGGAGGCCTAGCGGGAGTCAATGAGCAGTTCTTC. This translates into CASSGGLAGVNEQFF.

The chain has TRBV7-9 and TRBJ2-5; the match to TRBD2 covers 8 bases. J lost 5 bases, V lost 1 base, and 6 bases had no gene match. CDR1 and CDR2 from the germline V gene are SEHNR and FQNEAQ (reference sequence). CDR3 length: 15 residues. The DNA of the CDR3 is TGTGCCAGCAGCTTAGTGCGCGGGGGGCACGAGACCCAGTACTTC. Protein sequence: CASSLVRGGHETQYF.

This chain uses TRBV3-1 (or the pseudogene TRBV3-2) with TRBJ1-1; the D gene is possibly TRBD1 (6 bases). The germline V and J ends were trimmed by 0 bases and 3 bases, with 20 bases remaining between them. The germline gives CDR1 LGHDT, CDR2 YNNKEL (reference sequence). CDR3 size: 18 residues. In DNA, the CDR3 is TGTGCCAGCAGCCAAGAACAAGCCAGGGGTTTGATATACACTGAAGCTTTCTTT. This translates into CASSQEQARGLIYTEAFF.

The chain combines TRBV15 with TRBJ1-2; the D gene is possibly TRBD1 (6 bases). Per germline, CDR1 LNHNV and CDR2 YYDKDF (reference sequence). The CDR3 totals 14 residues. The V end was cut by 3 bases, the J end by 12 bases, with 20 bases between. CDR3 DNA: TGTGCCACCAGCAGGAGGGCGGACAGCCCTATGCACACCTTC. Protein: CATSRRADSPMHTF.